Listed below are T cell receptor beta chains from one sample, sequenced in a study of shared clonotypes between healthy human individuals. The method was immunoSEQ multiplex PCR; TCRdb's version includes in-frame clones alone and lacks a portion of them. The sample carries over a million clones, approximately 78% recorded once. Sequenced material: memory CD4+ T cells from PBMCs. Every receptor here comes from a man younger than 30 in good health. Some clones in this sample may be carry-over from other donors' samples. Each CDR3 is given with its conserved first and last residue.

TRBJ2-7,TRBV6-1,CASSVGLGAYEQYF
TRBJ1-5,TRBV27,CASPPGLEGGNQPQHF
TRBJ2-2,TRBV27,CASYDSNTGELFF
TRBJ1-1,TRBV28,CASSSPTGGNVRAFF
TRBJ2-1,TRBV28,CASQQSYNEQFF
TRBJ2-7,TRBV29-1,CSVGDRGRGSYEQYF
TRBJ2-7,TRBV30,CAWSLGGGDDEQYF
TRBJ1-2,TRBV28,CASSRQGQVWRANYGYTF
TRBJ2-3,TRBV7-2,CASSLDLSYTDTQYF
TRBJ2-5,TRBV7-7,CASRSLEPTGTQYF
TRBJ2-7,TRBV7-9,CASSLGAARMEEQYF
TRBJ2-2,TRBV7-2,CASSLERERELFF
TRBJ1-1,TRBV28,CASSLPQARAEAFF
TRBJ2-7,TRBV28,CASGSSGSNGQYF
TRBJ2-1,TRBV11-2,CASSLGIASYNEQFF
TRBJ1-1,TRBV5-1,CASSFGDSEAFF
TRBJ2-7,TRBV5-1,CASSEVRGAAEQYF
TRBJ2-6,TRBV28,CASRGIQGPNVLTF
TRBJ2-7,TRBV7-8,CASSLGGASWEQYF
TRBJ1-4,TRBV27,CASSLRQGREKLFF
TRBJ2-7,TRBV2,CASSLGQGALGQYF
TRBJ1-5,TRBV7-9,CASSLALNTGASNQPQHF
TRBJ1-4,TRBV5-4,CASSLGQNEKLFF
TRBJ2-1,TRBV5-1,CASTWAGENEQFF
TRBJ2-1,TRBV19,CASRPTAASSYNEQFF
TRBJ2-4,TRBV29-1,CSVEDVLRGKNIQYF
TRBJ2-1,TRBV7-2,CASSLNRNEQFF
TRBJ2-7,TRBV2,CASRARGSSYEQYF
TRBJ1-5,TRBV6-4,CASRGTGRGPQHF
TRBJ2-7,TRBV2,CASSGDNTDNEQYF
TRBJ1-2,TRBV28,CASSWGTAINYGYTF
TRBJ1-2,TRBV28,CASSFPSYGYTF
TRBJ2-1,TRBV11-2,CASSQSGTLADEQFF
TRBJ2-4,TRBV5-1,CASSPSPGDLAKNIQYF
TRBJ1-2,TRBV28,CASSLDFGQPEQGYGYTF
TRBJ2-1,TRBV7-2,CASSLVGSPFF
TRBJ2-3,TRBV5-4,CASSLVGGYTDTQYF
TRBJ2-3,TRBV9,CASSVVSGVPGITQYF
TRBJ2-2,TRBV18,CASSPDSYTGELFF
TRBJ2-2,TRBV7-9,CASSLLFTAPNTGELFF
TRBJ2-5,TRBV7-2,CASSFWGRQGADRETQYF
TRBJ2-1,TRBV11-3,CASSSQVGGEQFF
TRBJ2-2,TRBV7-2,CASSLGQRNTGELFF
TRBJ2-2,TRBV7-3,CASSRDLNTGELFF
TRBJ2-1,TRBV4-3,CASSQDPGFVERYNEQFF
TRBJ2-5,TRBV10-3,CAISMSLILREETQYF
TRBJ2-1,TRBV5-1,CASSSIPTGSYNEQFF
TRBJ2-1,TRBV2,CASSRGQNNNEQFF